These 24 T cell receptor beta chains originate from one sample sequenced in a study of shared clonotypes between healthy human individuals. Data came from immunoSEQ multiplex PCR; TCRdb stores just in-frame clones and leaves some out. The repertoire has around 2,000,000 clones, roughly 96% of them found once; the top ten carry 0.1% to 0.15%. Material: naive CD4+ T cells sorted from blood. The sample's subset: CD45RA+ positively selected. These receptors were collected from a man between 18 and 29 years old in good health.

As for this clone: Other DNA sequences within the sample encode an identical CDR3. The V and J genes are TRBV7-8 and TRBJ1-2, with 12 positions matching TRBD1. CDR1 is SGHVS and CDR2 is FQNEAQ in the germline V gene. The CDR3 is 14 amino acids. With 5 bases clipped from V and 4 bases from J, the junction kept 2 bases outside the gene matches. The CDR3 is CASSPGQGAYGYTF. CDR3 bases: TGTGCCAGCAGCCCGGGACAGGGGGCCTATGGCTACACCTTC.

The genes are TRBV28 and TRBJ2-7; D call uncertain. V was shortened by 5 bases and J by 0 bases, with 14 bases between the two germline ends. In germline, CDR1 is MDHEN, CDR2 SYDVKM. This CDR3 has 15 amino acids. CDR3 residues: CASSPLKGSSYEQYF. The DNA for the CDR3 is TGTGCCAGCAGTCCCTTGAAGGGAAGCTCCTACGAGCAGTACTTC.

The chain couples TRBV30 to TRBJ1-3; D is uncertain. The germline V gene encodes CDR1 GTSNPN and CDR2 SVGIG (reference sequence). The CDR3 is 16 amino acids. V shed 5 bases and J shed 0 bases, with 17 bases lying between them. CDR3 sequence: CAWVIGRSSSGNTIYF. CDR3 coding DNA: TGTGCCTGGGTCATAGGGAGATCGAGCTCTGGAAACACCATATATTTT.

V usage is TRBV10-3 and J usage is TRBJ2-7; D is unresolved. Germline V CDR1 and CDR2: ENHRY, SYGVKD. V lost 4 bases and J lost 2, with 9 bases in between. The CDR3 runs 13 residues. CDR3: CAISAGATYEQYF. The CDR3 bases are TGTGCCATCAGTGCTGGCGCGACCTACGAGCAGTACTTC.

V usage is TRBV4-3 and J usage is TRBJ2-7; 9 nucleotides match TRBD2. From germline, CDR1 is LGHNA and CDR2 YSLEER. The CDR3 has 16 amino acids. The trim removed 1 base at V and 2 bases at J, leaving 6 bases unmatched. CDR3: CASSQVIAGDPYEQYF. The CDR3 DNA is TGCGCCAGCAGCCAAGTTATAGCGGGAGACCCCTACGAGCAGTACTTC.

The chain has TRBV19 and TRBJ2-5; 13 bases match TRBD2. The CDR3 loop spans 17 amino acids. Germline V CDR1 and CDR2: LNHDA, SQIVND (reference sequence). The junction had 7 bases not matched to a gene; V was cut back by 1 base and J by 5 bases. In DNA form, the CDR3 reads TGTGCCAGTAGTATAGCTGGACTAGCGGGAGAGGGGGAGACCCAGTACTTC. The encoded protein is CASSIAGLAGEGETQYF.

The rearrangement links TRBV7-9 to TRBJ2-1; possibly TRBD2 for D (6 bases). Germline V gene data show CDR1 as SEHNR and CDR2 as FQNEAQ (reference sequence). The germline V and J ends were trimmed by 1 base and 6 bases, with 13 bases remaining between them. This CDR3 is 15 amino acids long. The CDR3 DNA reads TGTGCCAGCAGCTTAGGGGAGGTTCGAGCCAATGAGCAGTTCTTC. Protein sequence: CASSLGEVRANEQFF.

The chain combines TRBV5-1 with TRBJ2-1, with TRBD2 identical over 12 bases. J was trimmed by 6 bases and V by 0 bases; bases with no gene match: 4. The CDR3 runs to 16 residues. CDR1 SGHRS and CDR2 YFSETQ come from the germline V gene. CDR3 protein: CASSLGLAGASNEQFF. DNA of the CDR3: TGCGCCAGCAGCTTGGGACTAGCGGGGGCCAGCAATGAGCAGTTCTTC.

V is TRBV6-1 and J is TRBJ1-1; 7 nucleotides agree with TRBD1. Germline lookup yields CDR1 MNHNS and CDR2 SASEGT. The CDR3 totals 12 residues. The V gene end was trimmed by 7 bases and the J gene end by 11 bases; junction bases not matched to a gene: 10. CDR3 sequence: CASKDREGRAFF. The CDR3 region has the DNA TGTGCCAGCAAAGACAGGGAAGGGCGGGCTTTCTTT.

The chain uses TRBV11-2 and TRBJ2-7; TRBD2 matches 11 bases. V gave up 6 bases and J gave up 6 bases; unmatched junction bases: 7. The CDR3 totals 14 residues. Germline V lookup: CDR1 SGHAT, CDR2 FQNNGV. CDR3 in DNA: TGTGCCAGCAGACAGCTAGCGGGAGGCCCCGAGCAGTACTTC. Translated: CASRQLAGGPEQYF.

The chain carries TRBV7-2 and TRBJ2-3; D may match TRBD1 or TRBD2 (6 bases each). There are 16 residues in the CDR3. Trimming stripped 6 bases from V and 6 bases from J, with 22 bases between. Germline V gene sequence: CDR1 SGHTA, CDR2 FQGNSA. The CDR3 region is CASSSMGAGTSDTQYF. CDR3 bases: TGTGCCAGCAGTTCCATGGGGGCGGGGACTTCGGATACGCAGTATTTT.

The CDR3 sequence: CASSFPPGLGTETQYF. Here the CDR3 DNA reads TGTGCCAGCAGCTTCCCCCCGGGACTAGGGACGGAGACCCAGTACTTC. The chain recombines TRBV7-2 with TRBJ2-5; 8 positions match TRBD2. Germline CDR1 SGHTA, CDR2 FQGNSA. The CDR3 is made up of 16 amino acids. V shed 3 bases and J 5 bases; nucleotides not matched to a gene: 11.

The CDR3 nucleotides read TGCAGCGTTGACCGGGACAGCTTTTCAGATACGCAGTATTTT. This translates into CSVDRDSFSDTQYF. V usage is TRBV29-1 and J usage is TRBJ2-3; 7 bases are a match to TRBD1. CDR3 length: 14 amino acids. The J segment lost 4 bases and the V segment lost 3 bases, leaving 7 bases of the junction unmatched. CDR1 is SQVTM and CDR2 is ANQGSEA in the germline V gene.

The chain couples TRBV28 to TRBJ2-3; weak D call: TRBD2 (6 bases). The length of the CDR3 is 16 residues. Germline lookup yields CDR1 MDHEN and CDR2 SYDVKM. V was pared by 4 bases and J by 1 base, with 15 bases between. CDR3 loop: CASSSLSAGGTDTQYF. In nucleotides, the CDR3 is TGTGCCAGCAGTTCCTTATCAGCGGGTGGCACAGATACGCAGTATTTT.

The V and J genes are TRBV4-1 and TRBJ2-7; a possible D gene is TRBD1 (5 bases). Germline lookup yields CDR1 MGHRA and CDR2 YSYEKL. This CDR3 comprises 16 residues. V lost 0 bases and J 6 bases, leaving 18 bases between the germline ends. For the CDR3, the DNA is TGCGCCAGCAGCCAAGAAGCGCAGGGTTCCACTCGCGAGCAGTACTTC. Its translation: CASSQEAQGSTREQYF.

The chain employs TRBV19 and TRBJ2-7, with D perhaps TRBD2 (6 bases). V dropped 10 bases and J dropped 6 bases, with 10 bases sitting between them. Germline assignment: CDR1 LNHDA and CDR2 SQIVND (reference sequence). This CDR3 contains 10 residues. CDR3 bases: TGTGCCACAAAGGGAGGCGAGCAGTACTTC. Its translation is CATKGGEQYF.

To note about this clone: The same CDR3 also results from other DNA sequences found in this sample. The chain couples TRBV6-5 to TRBJ1-2; D not certain. The CDR3 extends over 13 amino acids. Germline CDR1 and CDR2: MNHEY and SVGAGI. The ends were cut back, 6 bases at V and 0 bases at J, with 8 bases in the middle. Here the CDR3 DNA reads TGTGCCAGCAGCCCTCGAGCTAACTATGGCTACACCTTC. Amino acid sequence: CASSPRANYGYTF.

V gene TRBV30 combines with J gene TRBJ2-3; 10 nucleotides match TRBD2. From germline, CDR1 is GTSNPN and CDR2 SVGIG (reference sequence). V shed 5 bases and J 1 base; nucleotides not matched to a gene: 12. The CDR3 has 17 residues. CDR3 nucleotide sequence: TGTGCCTGGCGCGGGACTAGCGTCATTGGGCGCACAGATACGCAGTATTTT. Amino acid sequence: CAWRGTSVIGRTDTQYF.

J is TRBJ1-4 and V is TRBV4-1; D not certain. This CDR3 region has 15 residues. Germline lookup yields CDR1 MGHRA and CDR2 YSYEKL. Trimming removed 0 bases at V and 4 bases at J, with 9 bases between. The CDR3 DNA is TGCGCCAGCAGCCAAGAAGCGAATCTTAATGAAAAACTGTTTTTT. As protein: CASSQEANLNEKLFF.

The chain links TRBV9 to TRBJ1-4; D might be TRBD1 (6 bases). From germline, CDR1 is SGDLS and CDR2 YYNGEE. Trimming took off 2 bases at V and 4 bases at J, with 12 bases between the two ends. This CDR3 spans 15 amino acids. The CDR3 sequence is CASSVTGSINEKLFF. The DNA for the CDR3 is TGTGCCAGCAGCGTTACAGGGTCGATTAATGAAAAACTGTTTTTT.

The gene calls are TRBV5-5 and TRBJ2-7, with D maybe TRBD2 (5 bases). Per the germline V gene, CDR1 is SGHKS and CDR2 is YYEKEE (reference sequence). The CDR3 spans 13 residues. The V end was cut by 1 base, the J end by 2 bases, with 7 bases between. CDR3 region: CASSLHGTYEQYF. In nucleotides, the CDR3 is TGTGCCAGCAGCTTGCACGGGACCTACGAGCAGTACTTC.

The chain combines TRBV5-1 with TRBJ2-7; 7 nucleotides line up with TRBD1. The germline V gene encodes CDR1 SGHRS and CDR2 YFSETQ. The J segment lost 4 bases and the V segment lost 4 bases, leaving 8 bases of the junction unmatched. This CDR3 has 14 residues. The CDR3 protein is CASSRGGLGYEQYF. Written as DNA, the CDR3 is TGCGCCAGCAGCCGAGGGGGCTTGGGGTACGAGCAGTACTTC.

This chain joins TRBV30 and TRBJ2-1; tentatively, D is TRBD2 (6 bases). Per germline, CDR1 GTSNPN and CDR2 SVGIG (reference sequence). The V and J ends lost 7 bases and 4 bases respectively, with 14 bases between them. The length of the CDR3 is 13 residues. The CDR3 is CASTPGVYNEQFF. In DNA, the CDR3 is TGTGCCTCCACCCCGGGAGTTTACAATGAGCAGTTCTTC. The complete variable domain, with remaining parts taken from reference TRBV30 and TRBJ2-1, reads SQTIHQWPATLVQPVGSPLSLECTVEGTSNPNLYWYRQAAGRGLQLLFYSVGIGQISSEVPQNLSASRPQDRQFILSSKKLLLSDSGFYLCASTPGVYNEQFFGPGTRLTVL.

The V gene is TRBV5-1, the J gene TRBJ2-7; 7 nucleotides align to TRBD2. Germline V gene sequence: CDR1 SGHRS, CDR2 YFSETQ. The CDR3 loop spans 14 amino acids. J lost 2 bases, V lost 2 bases, and 4 bases had no gene match. The CDR3, as DNA: TGCGCCAGCAGCTTAGGGGAGGGCCCCTACGAGCAGTACTTC. Translated: CASSLGEGPYEQYF.